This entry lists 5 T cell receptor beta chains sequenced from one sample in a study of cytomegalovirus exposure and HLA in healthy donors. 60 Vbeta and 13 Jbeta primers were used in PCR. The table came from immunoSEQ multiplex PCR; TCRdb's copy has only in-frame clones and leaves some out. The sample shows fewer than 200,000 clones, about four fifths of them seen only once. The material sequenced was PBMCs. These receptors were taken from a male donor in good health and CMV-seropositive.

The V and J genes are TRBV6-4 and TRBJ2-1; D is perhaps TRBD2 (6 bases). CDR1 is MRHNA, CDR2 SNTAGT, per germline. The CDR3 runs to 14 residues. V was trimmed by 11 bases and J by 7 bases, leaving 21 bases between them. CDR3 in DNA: TGTGCCGCGCCCAGGGAGGCGTTGGATAATGAGCAGTTCTTC. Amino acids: CAAPREALDNEQFF.

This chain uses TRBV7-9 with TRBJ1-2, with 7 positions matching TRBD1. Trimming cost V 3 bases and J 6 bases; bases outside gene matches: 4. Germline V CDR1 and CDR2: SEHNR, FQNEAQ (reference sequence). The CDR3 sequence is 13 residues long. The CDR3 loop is CASSFTGDDGYTF. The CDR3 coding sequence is TGTGCCAGCAGCTTTACAGGGGACGATGGCTACACCTTC.

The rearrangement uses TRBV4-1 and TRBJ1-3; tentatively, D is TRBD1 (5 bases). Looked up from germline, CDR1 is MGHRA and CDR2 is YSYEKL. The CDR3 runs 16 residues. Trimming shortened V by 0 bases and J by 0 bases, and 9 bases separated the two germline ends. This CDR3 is CASSQEPGGSGNTIYF. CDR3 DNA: TGCGCCAGCAGCCAAGAGCCGGGGGGCTCTGGAAACACCATATATTTT.

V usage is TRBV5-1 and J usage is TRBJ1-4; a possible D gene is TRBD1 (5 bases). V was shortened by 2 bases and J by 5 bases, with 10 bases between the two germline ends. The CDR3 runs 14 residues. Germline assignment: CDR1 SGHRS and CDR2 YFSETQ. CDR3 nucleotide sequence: TGCGCCAGCAGCTTAGACAGCTTGAATGAAAAACTGTTTTTT. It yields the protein CASSLDSLNEKLFF.

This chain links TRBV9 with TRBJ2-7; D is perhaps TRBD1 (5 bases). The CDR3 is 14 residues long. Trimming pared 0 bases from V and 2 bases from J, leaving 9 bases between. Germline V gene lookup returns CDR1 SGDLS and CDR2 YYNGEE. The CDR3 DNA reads TGTGCCAGCAGCGTAGACGACAGTACCTACGAGCAGTACTTC. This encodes CASSVDDSTYEQYF. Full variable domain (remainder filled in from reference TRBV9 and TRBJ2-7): DSGVTQTPKHLITATGQRVTLRCSPRSGDLSVYWYQQSLDQGLQFLIQYYNGEERAKGNILERFSAQQFPDLHSELNLSSLELGDSALYFCASSVDDSTYEQYFGPGTRLTVT.